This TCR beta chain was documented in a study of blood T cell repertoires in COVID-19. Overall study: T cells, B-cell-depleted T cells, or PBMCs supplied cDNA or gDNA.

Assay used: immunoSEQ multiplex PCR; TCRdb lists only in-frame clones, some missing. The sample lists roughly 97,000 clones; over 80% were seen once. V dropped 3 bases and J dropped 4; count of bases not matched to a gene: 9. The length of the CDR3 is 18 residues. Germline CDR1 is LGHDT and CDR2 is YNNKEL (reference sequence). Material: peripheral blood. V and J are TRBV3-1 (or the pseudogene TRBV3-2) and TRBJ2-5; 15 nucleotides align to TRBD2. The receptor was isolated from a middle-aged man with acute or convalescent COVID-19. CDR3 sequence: CASSQITPGLAGGETQYF. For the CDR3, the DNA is TGTGCCAGCAGCCAGATCACCCCGGGACTAGCGGGAGGAGAGACCCAGTACTTC.